The table lists the clone carrying this T cell receptor (beta chain) with many counts. The antigen is not known. This beta chain is a stray sequence in a library constructed for alpha chains; its clone size is not meaningful. TCRdb called the 5' RACE reads again in MiXCR, with one record for every CDR3 protein. The table includes around 16,000 distinct CDR3 sequences, approximately 6.9% detected once. Trimming removed 5 bases at V and 0 bases at J, with 9 bases between. CDR3 length: 14 residues. In germline, CDR1 is SGHNT, CDR2 YENEEA. This record comes from a study of spatial heterogeneity in lung cancer. The overall study: Detection consistently yielded more beta chains than alpha chains.

Study-wide findings and caveats: Counts that tracked tumor mutation counts were those of expanded intratumoral alpha and beta TCRs.

Time point reported: sample taken at primary tumor resection. The donors were 55 to 85 patients with non-small cell lung cancer that was early-stage and untreated. The sequenced sample was lung tumor tissue, obtained at surgery. The clonotype was recovered from a female donor with early-stage non-small cell lung cancer. J is TRBJ2-3 and V is TRBV11-3; maybe TRBD1 (5 bases). In nucleotides, the CDR3 is TGTGCCAGCAGCCTTACAGGAAGCACAGATACGCAGTATTTT. It encodes CASSLTGSTDTQYF.